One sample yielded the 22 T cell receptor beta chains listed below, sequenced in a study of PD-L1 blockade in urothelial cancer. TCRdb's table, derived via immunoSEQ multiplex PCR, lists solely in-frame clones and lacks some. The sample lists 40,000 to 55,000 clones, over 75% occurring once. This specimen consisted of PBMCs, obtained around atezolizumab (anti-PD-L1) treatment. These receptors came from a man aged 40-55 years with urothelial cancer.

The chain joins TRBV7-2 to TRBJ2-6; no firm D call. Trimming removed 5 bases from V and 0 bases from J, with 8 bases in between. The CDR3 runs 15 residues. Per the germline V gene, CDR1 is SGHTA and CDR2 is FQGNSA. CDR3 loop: CASSGDLSGANVLTF. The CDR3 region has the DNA TGTGCCAGCAGCGGAGACCTCTCTGGGGCCAACGTCCTGACTTTC.

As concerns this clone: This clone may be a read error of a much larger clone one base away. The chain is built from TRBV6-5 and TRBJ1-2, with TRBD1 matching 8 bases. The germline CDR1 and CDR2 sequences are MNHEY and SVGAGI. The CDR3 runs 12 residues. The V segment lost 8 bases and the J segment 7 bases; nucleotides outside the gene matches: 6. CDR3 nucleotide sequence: TGTGCCAGCGGATCAGGGGGCAGTGGCTACACCTTC. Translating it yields CASGSGGSGYTF.

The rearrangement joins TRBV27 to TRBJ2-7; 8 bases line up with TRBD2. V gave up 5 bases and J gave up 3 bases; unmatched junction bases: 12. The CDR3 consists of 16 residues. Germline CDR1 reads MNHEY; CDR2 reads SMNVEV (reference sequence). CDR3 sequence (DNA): TGTGCCAGCAGTGAGCAGGGGCTAGCGGGCCGCTACGAGCAGTACTTC. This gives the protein CASSEQGLAGRYEQYF.

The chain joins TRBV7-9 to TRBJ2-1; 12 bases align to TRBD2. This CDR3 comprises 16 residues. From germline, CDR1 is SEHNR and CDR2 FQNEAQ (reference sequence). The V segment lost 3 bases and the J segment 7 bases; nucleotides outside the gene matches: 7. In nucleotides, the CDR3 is TGTGCCAGCAGCTTTTCGACTAGCGGGAGAGGGAATGAGCAGTTCTTC. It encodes CASSFSTSGRGNEQFF. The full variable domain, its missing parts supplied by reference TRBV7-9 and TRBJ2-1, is DTGVSQNPRHKITKRGQNVTFRCDPISEHNRLYWYRQTLGQGPEFLTYFQNEAQLEKSRLLSDRFSAERPKGSFSTLEIQRTEQGDSAMYLCASSFSTSGRGNEQFFGPGTRLTVL.

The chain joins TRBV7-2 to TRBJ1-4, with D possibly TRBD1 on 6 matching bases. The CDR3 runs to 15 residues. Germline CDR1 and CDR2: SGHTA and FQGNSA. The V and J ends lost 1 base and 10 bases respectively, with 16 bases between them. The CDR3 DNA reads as TGTGCCAGCAGCTTAGTGGCAGGGGATATCGGAAAACTGTTTTTT. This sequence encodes CASSLVAGDIGKLFF.

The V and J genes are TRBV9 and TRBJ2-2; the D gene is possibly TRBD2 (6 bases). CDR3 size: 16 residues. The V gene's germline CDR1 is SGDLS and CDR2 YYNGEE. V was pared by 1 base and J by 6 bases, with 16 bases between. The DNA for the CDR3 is TGTGCCAGCAGCGTAAATAGGAGGGAGGAGGCCGGGGAGCTGTTTTTT. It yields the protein CASSVNRREEAGELFF.

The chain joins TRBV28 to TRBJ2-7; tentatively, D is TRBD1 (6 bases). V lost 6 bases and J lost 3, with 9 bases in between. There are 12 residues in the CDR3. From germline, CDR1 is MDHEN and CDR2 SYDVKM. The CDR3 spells CASRPGDYEQYF. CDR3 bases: TGTGCCAGCAGACCAGGGGACTACGAGCAGTACTTC.

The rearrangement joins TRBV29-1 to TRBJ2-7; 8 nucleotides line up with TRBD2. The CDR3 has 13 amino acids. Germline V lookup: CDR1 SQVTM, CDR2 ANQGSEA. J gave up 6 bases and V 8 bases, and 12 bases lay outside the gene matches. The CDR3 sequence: CSCGTRREGEQYF. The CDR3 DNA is TGCAGCTGCGGGACTAGAAGAGAGGGCGAGCAGTACTTC.

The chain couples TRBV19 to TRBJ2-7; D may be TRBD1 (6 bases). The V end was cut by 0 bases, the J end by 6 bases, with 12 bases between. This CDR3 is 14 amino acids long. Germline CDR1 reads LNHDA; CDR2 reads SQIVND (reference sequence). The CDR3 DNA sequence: TGTGCCAGTAGTATAGATGGGCAGGGGCGCGAGCAGTACTTC. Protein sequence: CASSIDGQGREQYF.

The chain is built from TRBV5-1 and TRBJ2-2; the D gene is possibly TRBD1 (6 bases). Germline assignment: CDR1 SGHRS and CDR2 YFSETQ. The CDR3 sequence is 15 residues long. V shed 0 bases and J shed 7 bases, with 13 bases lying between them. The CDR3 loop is CASSLAGDGIGELFF. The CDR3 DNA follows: TGCGCCAGCAGCTTGGCAGGGGACGGCATCGGGGAGCTGTTTTTT. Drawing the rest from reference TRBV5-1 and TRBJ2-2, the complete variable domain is KAGVTQTPRYLIKTRGQQVTLSCSPISGHRSVSWYQQTPGQGLQFLFEYFSETQRNKGNFPGRFSGRQFSNSRSEMNVSTLELGDSALYLCASSLAGDGIGELFFGEGSRLTVL.

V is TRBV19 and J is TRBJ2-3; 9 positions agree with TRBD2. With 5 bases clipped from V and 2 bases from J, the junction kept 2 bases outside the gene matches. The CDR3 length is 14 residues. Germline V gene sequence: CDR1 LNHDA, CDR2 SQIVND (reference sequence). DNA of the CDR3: TGTGCCAGTAGTCCTAGCGGGACCACAGATACGCAGTATTTT. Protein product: CASSPSGTTDTQYF.

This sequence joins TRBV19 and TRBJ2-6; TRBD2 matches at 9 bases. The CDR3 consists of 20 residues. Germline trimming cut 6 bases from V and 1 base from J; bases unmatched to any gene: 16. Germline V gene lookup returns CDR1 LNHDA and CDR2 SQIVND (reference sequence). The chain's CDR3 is CASSTNRGGRDPSGANVLTF. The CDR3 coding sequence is TGTGCCAGTAGCACAAATAGGGGCGGGAGGGATCCTTCTGGGGCCAACGTCCTGACTTTC.

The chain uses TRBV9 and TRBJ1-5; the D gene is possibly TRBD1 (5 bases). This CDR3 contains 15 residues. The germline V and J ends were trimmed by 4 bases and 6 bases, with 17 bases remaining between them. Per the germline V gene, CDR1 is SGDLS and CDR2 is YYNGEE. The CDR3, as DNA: TGTGCCAGCAGCCCGACTGGAGGGACGTTTCAGCCCCAGCATTTT. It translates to CASSPTGGTFQPQHF. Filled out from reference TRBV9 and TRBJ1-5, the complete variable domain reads DSGVTQTPKHLITATGQRVTLRCSPRSGDLSVYWYQQSLDQGLQFLIQYYNGEERAKGNILERFSAQQFPDLHSELNLSSLELGDSALYFCASSPTGGTFQPQHFGDGTRLSIL.

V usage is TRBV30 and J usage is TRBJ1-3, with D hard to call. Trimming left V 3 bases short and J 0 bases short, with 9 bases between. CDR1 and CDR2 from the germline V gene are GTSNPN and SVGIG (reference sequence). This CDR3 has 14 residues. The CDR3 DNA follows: TGTGCCTGGAGCGATGGGAGCTCTGGAAACACCATATATTTT. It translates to CAWSDGSSGNTIYF.

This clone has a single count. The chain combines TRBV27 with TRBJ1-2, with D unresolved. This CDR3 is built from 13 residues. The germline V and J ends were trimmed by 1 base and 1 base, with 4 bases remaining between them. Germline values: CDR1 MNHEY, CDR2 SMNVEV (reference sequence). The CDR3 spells CASSLYGNYGYTF. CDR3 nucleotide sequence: TGTGCCAGCAGTTTATACGGTAACTATGGCTACACCTTC.

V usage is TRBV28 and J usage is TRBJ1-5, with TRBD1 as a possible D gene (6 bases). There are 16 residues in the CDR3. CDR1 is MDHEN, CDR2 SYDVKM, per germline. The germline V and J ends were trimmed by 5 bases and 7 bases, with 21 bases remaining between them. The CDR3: CASSRATGHKGQPQHF. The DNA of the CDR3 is TGTGCCAGCAGTCGTGCGACAGGACACAAGGGGCAGCCCCAGCATTTT.

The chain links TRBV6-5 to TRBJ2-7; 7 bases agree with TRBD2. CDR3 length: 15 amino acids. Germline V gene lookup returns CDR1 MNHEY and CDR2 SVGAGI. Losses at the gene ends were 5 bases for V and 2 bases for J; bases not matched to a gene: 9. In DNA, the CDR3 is TGTGCCAGCAGTAACCCTAGACTAGCTCCCTACGAGCAGTACTTC. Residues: CASSNPRLAPYEQYF.

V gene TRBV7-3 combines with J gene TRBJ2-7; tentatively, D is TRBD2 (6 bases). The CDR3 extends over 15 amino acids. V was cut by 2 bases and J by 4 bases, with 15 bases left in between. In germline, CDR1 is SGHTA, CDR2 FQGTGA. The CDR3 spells CASSLWGGAQYEQYF. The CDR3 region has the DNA TGTGCCAGCAGCTTATGGGGCGGGGCCCAGTACGAGCAGTACTTC.

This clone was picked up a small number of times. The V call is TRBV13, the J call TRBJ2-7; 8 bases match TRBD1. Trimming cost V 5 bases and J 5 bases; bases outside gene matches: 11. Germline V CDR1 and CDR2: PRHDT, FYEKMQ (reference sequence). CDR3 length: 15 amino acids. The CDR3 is CASSVRQGSRDEQYF. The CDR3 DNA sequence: TGTGCCAGCAGCGTACGACAGGGGTCGCGCGACGAGCAGTACTTC.

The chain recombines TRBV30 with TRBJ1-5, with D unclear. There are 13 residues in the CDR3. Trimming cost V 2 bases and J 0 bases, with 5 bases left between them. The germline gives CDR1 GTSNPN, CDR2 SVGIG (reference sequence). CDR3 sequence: CAWSISSNQPQHF. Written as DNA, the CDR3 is TGTGCCTGGAGTATTAGTAGCAATCAGCCCCAGCATTTT.

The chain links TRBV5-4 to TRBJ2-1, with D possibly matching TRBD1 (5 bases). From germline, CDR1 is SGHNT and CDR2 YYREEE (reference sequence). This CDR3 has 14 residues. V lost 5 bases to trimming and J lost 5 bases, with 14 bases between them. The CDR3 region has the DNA TGTGCCAGCAGTCAACAGGATCGACACAATGAGCAGTTCTTC. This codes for CASSQQDRHNEQFF. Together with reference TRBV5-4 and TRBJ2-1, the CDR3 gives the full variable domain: ETGVTQSPTHLIKTRGQQVTLRCSSQSGHNTVSWYQQALGQGPQFIFQYYREEENGRGNFPPRFSGLQFPNYSSELNVNALELDDSALYLCASSQQDRHNEQFFGPGTRLTVL.

The CDR3 DNA is TGCGCCAGCAGCTCCGGACCCCAGGGGCCAGGGGGAAATGAGCAGTTCTTC. Its protein is CASSSGPQGPGGNEQFF. V is TRBV5-1 and J is TRBJ2-1; 7 positions agree with TRBD1. The CDR3 spans 17 residues. V lost 3 bases and J lost 7; bases outside the gene matches: 16. CDR1 and CDR2 (germline): SGHRS, YFSETQ.